This T cell receptor (beta chain) was profiled in a study of blood T cells in healthy people across ages. The study's findings and limits: Naive CD4+ cell counts and diversity both ran higher in long-lived than in aged donors.

For the second PCR, which ran for about 6 to 12 cycles, a sample-barcoded 5' primer and a J-beta primer mix were used. TCRdb recomputed calls from the 5' RACE reads with MiXCR, one row per CDR3 protein. The sample lists more than 800,000 distinct CDR3 sequences; more than 25% were seen once. J was trimmed by 4 bases and V by 3 bases; bases with no gene match: 11. Germline V gives CDR1 MDHEN, CDR2 SYDVKM. The CDR3 extends over 16 amino acids. Regarding this clonotype: Its target is unknown.

The sequence was obtained from a woman aged 80 or over in good health. Sequencing was performed on blood. The chain is built from TRBV28 and TRBJ1-1; 7 nucleotides line up with TRBD1. CDR3 residues: CASSFPGRGRATEAFF. The CDR3 bases are TGTGCCAGCAGTTTCCCTGGGAGGGGGCGCGCCACTGAAGCTTTCTTT.